The clone carrying this T cell receptor beta chain was counted between two and nine times. This sample was taken from a study of cytomegalovirus exposure and HLA in healthy donors. V lost 0 bases to trimming and J lost 2 bases, with 11 bases between them. This CDR3 has 16 amino acids. Germline CDR1 reads SGHVS; CDR2 reads FNYEAQ. The PCR was carried out with 60 Vbeta primers and 13 Jbeta primers. TCRdb's table, derived via immunoSEQ multiplex PCR, lists solely in-frame clones and lacks some. The top ten clones hold about 5.8% of a sample with about 120,000 clones, around 77% of them seen once. The source material was PBMCs. This TCR was sampled from a man aged 18 to 29 in good health and CMV-seropositive. The rearrangement uses TRBV7-6 and TRBJ1-3, with D unresolved. CDR3 DNA: TGTGCCAGCAGCTTAGCGCTGGCCCACGCTGGAAACACCATATATTTT. Protein product: CASSLALAHAGNTIYF.